This T cell receptor (beta chain) stems from a study of molecular identifiers for immune sequencing clone quantification. General study findings and limits: Among effectors, clones above 20 RNA copies held over 97% of molecules; among naive cells, under 1%.

Worth noting for this clonotype: The target antigen is unknown.

V was clipped by 2 bases and J by 7 bases; unmatched bases: 9. The CDR3 spans 15 residues. Germline CDR1 is DFQATT and CDR2 is SNEGSKA (reference sequence). Sorted naive CD8 T cells were those defined as CD8+CD4-CCR7+CD45RA+. Listed TCR primers and previously described methods were used for bulk TCR libraries. TCRdb called the PCR reads again in MiXCR, with one record for every CDR3 protein. The sample consists of 460,000 or so distinct CDR3 sequences, around 25% of them appearing once. The TCR comes from a human donor in good health. Some libraries in this study had Jurkat cell RNA spiked in. The chain couples TRBV20-1 to TRBJ1-3; 9 nucleotides align to TRBD1. Sequencing used naive CD8+ T cells from blood, with Jurkat cell RNA spiked in. Subset defined: FACS-sorted CD8+CD4-CCR7+CD45RA+ naive T cells. The CDR3 reads CSARIPGQGINTIYF. The CDR3 nucleotides are TGCAGTGCTAGAATCCCGGGACAGGGTATCAACACCATATATTTT.